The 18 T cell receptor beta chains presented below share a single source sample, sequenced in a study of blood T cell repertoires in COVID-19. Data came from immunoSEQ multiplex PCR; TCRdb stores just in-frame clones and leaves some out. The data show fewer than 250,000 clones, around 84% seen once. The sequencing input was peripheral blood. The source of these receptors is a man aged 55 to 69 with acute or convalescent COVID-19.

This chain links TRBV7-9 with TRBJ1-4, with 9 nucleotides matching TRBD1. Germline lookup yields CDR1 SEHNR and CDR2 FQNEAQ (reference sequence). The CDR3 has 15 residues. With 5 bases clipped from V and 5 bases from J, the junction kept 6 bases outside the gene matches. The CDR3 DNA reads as TGTGCCAGCAGCCCGCGGACAGGGGCGAATGAAAAACTGTTTTTT. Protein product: CASSPRTGANEKLFF. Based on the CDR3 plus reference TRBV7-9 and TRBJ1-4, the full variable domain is DTGVSQNPRHKITKRGQNVTFRCDPISEHNRLYWYRQTLGQGPEFLTYFQNEAQLEKSRLLSDRFSAERPKGSFSTLEIQRTEQGDSAMYLCASSPRTGANEKLFFGSGTQLSVL.

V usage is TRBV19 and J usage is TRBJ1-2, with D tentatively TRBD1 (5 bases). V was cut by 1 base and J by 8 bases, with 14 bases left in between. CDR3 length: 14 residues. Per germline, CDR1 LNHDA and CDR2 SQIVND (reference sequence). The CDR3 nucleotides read TGTGCCAGTAGTATAGGTCAGGGTACCTGGGGCTACACCTTC. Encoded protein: CASSIGQGTWGYTF.

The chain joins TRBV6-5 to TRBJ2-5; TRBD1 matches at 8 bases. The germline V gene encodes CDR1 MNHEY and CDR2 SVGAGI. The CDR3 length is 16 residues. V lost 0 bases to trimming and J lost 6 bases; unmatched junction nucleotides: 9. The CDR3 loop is CASSYSGRGLEKTQYF. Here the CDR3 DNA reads TGTGCCAGCAGTTACTCGGGCAGGGGGCTCGAGAAGACCCAGTACTTC.

In DNA form, the CDR3 reads TGTGCCAGCAGCTTCGGGGGTAGGTTCTACGAGCAGTACTTC. Translated, it gives CASSFGGRFYEQYF. The chain employs TRBV5-4 and TRBJ2-7; tentative D call: TRBD2 (6 bases). CDR1 and CDR2 (germline): SGHNT, YYREEE (reference sequence). The CDR3 sequence is 14 residues long. Trimming stripped 2 bases from V and 3 bases from J, with 12 bases between.

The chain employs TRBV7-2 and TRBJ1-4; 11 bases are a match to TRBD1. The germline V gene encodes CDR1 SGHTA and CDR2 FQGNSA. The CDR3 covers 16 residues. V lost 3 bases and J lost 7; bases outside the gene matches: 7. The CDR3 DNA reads TGTGCCAGCAGCTTGACCCCGGGACAGGGGGGTGAAAAACTGTTTTTT. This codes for CASSLTPGQGGEKLFF.

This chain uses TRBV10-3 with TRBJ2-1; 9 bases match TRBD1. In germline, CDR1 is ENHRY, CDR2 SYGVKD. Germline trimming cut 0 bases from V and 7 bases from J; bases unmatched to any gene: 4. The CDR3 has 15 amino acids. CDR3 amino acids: CAISESLGQGNEQFF. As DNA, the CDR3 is TGTGCCATCAGTGAGTCGCTGGGACAGGGTAATGAGCAGTTCTTC.

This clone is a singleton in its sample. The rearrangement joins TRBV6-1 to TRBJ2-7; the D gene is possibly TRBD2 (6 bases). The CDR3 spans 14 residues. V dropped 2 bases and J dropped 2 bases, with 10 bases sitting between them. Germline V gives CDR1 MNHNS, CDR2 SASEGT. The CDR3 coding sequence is TGTGCCAGCAGTGAAAGGAGGGTGGCCTACGAGCAGTACTTC. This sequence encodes CASSERRVAYEQYF.

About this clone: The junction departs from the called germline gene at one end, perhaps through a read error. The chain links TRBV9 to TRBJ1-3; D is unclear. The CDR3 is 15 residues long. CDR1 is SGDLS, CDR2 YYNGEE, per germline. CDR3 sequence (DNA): TGTGCCAGCAGCGTAGGCCCCGGGTCTGGGAACACCATATATTTT. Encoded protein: CASSVGPGSGNTIYF.

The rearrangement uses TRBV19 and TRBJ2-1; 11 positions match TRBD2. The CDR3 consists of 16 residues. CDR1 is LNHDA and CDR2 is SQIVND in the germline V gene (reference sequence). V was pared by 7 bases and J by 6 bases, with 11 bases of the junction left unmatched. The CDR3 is CASTDRSGGALNEQFF. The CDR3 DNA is TGTGCCAGTACCGATCGTAGCGGGGGGGCCCTCAATGAGCAGTTCTTC.

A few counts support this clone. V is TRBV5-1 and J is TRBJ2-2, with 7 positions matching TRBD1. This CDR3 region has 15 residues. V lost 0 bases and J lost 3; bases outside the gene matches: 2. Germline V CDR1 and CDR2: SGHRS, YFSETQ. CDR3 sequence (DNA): TGCGCCAGCAGCTTGGTTCAGGGGGACACCGGGGAGCTGTTTTTT. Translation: CASSLVQGDTGELFF.

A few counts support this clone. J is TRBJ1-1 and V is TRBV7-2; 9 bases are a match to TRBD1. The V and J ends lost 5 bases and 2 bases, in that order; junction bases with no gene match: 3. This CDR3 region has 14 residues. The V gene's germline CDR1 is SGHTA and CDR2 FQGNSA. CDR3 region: CASSRGQGNTEAFF. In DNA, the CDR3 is TGTGCCAGCAGCCGGGGACAGGGAAACACTGAAGCTTTCTTT.

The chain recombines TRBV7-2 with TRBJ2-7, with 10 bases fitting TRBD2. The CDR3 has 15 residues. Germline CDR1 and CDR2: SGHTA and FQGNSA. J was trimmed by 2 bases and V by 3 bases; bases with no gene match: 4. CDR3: CASSFGLAGAYEQYF. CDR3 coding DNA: TGTGCCAGCAGCTTCGGGCTAGCGGGGGCCTACGAGCAGTACTTC. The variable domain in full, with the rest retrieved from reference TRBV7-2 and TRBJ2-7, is GAGVSQSPSNKVTEKGKDVELRCDPISGHTALYWYRQSLGQGLEFLIYFQGNSAPDKSGLPSDRFSAERTGGSVSTLTIQRTQQEDSAVYLCASSFGLAGAYEQYFGPGTRLTVT.

The CDR3 bases are TGTGCGACCGGGCAGGGAGGTACCGGGGAGCTGTTTTTT. Protein: CATGQGGTGELFF. The genes are TRBV27 and TRBJ2-2, with a tentative D call TRBD2 (6 bases). Germline lookup yields CDR1 MNHEY and CDR2 SMNVEV (reference sequence). The CDR3 runs to 13 residues.

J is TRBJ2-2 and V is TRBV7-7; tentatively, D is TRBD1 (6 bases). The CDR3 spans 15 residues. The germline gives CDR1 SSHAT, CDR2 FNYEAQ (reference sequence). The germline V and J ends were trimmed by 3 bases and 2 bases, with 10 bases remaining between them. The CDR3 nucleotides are TGTGCCAGCAGCTTTTCGGACAGCAACACCGGGGAGCTGTTTTTT. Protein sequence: CASSFSDSNTGELFF. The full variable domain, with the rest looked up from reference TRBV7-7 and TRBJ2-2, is GAGVSQSPRYKVTKRGQDVTLRCDPISSHATLYWYQQALGQGPEFLTYFNYEAQPDKSGLPSDRFSAERPEGSISTLTIQRTEQRDSAMYRCASSFSDSNTGELFFGEGSRLTVL.

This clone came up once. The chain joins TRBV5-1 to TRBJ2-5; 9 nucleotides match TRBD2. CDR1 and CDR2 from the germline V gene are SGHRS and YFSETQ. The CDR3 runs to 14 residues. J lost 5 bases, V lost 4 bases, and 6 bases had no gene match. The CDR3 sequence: CASSPGLAAETQYF. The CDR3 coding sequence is TGCGCCAGCAGCCCGGGACTAGCTGCCGAGACCCAGTACTTC. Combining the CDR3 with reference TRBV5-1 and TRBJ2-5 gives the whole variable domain KAGVTQTPRYLIKTRGQQVTLSCSPISGHRSVSWYQQTPGQGLQFLFEYFSETQRNKGNFPGRFSGRQFSNSRSEMNVSTLELGDSALYLCASSPGLAAETQYFGPGTRLLVL.

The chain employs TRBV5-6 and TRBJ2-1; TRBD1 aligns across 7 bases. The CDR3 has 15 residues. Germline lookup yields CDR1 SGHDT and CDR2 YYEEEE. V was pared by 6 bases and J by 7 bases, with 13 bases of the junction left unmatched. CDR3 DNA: TGTGCCAGCACCCAGGTAGGGGGCTCTACTAATGAGCAGTTCTTC. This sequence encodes CASTQVGGSTNEQFF.

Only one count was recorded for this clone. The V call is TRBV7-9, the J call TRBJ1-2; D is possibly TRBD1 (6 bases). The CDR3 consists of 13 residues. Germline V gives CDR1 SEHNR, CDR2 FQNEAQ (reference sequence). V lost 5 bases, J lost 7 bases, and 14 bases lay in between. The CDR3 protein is CASSRDTKGGYTF. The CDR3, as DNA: TGTGCCAGCAGCCGGGACACAAAGGGTGGCTACACCTTC.

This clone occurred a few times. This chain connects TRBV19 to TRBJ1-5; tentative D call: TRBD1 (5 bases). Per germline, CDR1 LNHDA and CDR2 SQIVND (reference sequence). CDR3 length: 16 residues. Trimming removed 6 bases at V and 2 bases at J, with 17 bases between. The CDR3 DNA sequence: TGTGCCAGTAGGAGACTGGGGCTTGGTGGCAATCAGCCCCAGCATTTT. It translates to CASRRLGLGGNQPQHF.